This T cell receptor (beta chain) was sequenced in a study of blood T cell repertoires in COVID-19. Study-level background: Samples taken during acute and convalescent COVID-19 were collected in the United States, Italy and Spain.

Per the authors' pipeline: Amplification from reference gene primers served as the basis for estimated nucleated cell counts. Using immunoSEQ multiplex PCR, the repertoire was profiled, and TCRdb retains in-frame clones only, with some absent. The DNA was the basis for D and trimming; V, J and clone size are from that table. The sample has 180,000 or so clones; approximately 81% are singletons. The clonotype was recovered from an elderly woman with acute or convalescent COVID-19. The sequencing sample was made of peripheral blood.

CDR3: CASSPRTSGLYNEQFF. In DNA form, the CDR3 reads TGTGCCAGCAGCCCACGGACTAGCGGACTCTACAATGAGCAGTTCTTC. This chain connects TRBV7-8 to TRBJ2-1; 10 nucleotides align to TRBD2. V shed 5 bases, J shed 3 bases, and the junction held 7 bases outside the gene matches. This CDR3 has 16 residues. The germline CDR1 and CDR2 sequences are SGHVS and FQNEAQ.